This entry lists 14 T cell receptor beta chains sequenced from one sample in a study of OX40 agonist ivuxolimab in advanced cancers. Repertoires were generated with immunoSEQ multiplex PCR, while TCRdb's copy carries only in-frame clones and drops some. The sample has roughly 90,000 clones, roughly 90% seen once. The sample consisted of CD4+ or CD8+ T cells sorted from blood, taken in a trial of the OX40 agonist ivuxolimab. The source is an adult with an advanced solid tumor such as melanoma, head and neck, liver or kidney cancer.

The chain combines TRBV15 with TRBJ1-2, with 9 bases fitting TRBD1. The CDR3 loop spans 15 amino acids. CDR1 is LNHNV and CDR2 is YYDKDF in the germline V gene (reference sequence). The V segment lost 1 base and the J segment 8 bases; nucleotides outside the gene matches: 8. The CDR3 DNA reads TGTGCCACCAGCAGAGCGATAGGACAGGGGAGCGGCTACACCTTC. It is translated as CATSRAIGQGSGYTF.

The chain recombines TRBV28 with TRBJ1-2, with 11 bases identical to TRBD1. The CDR3 runs to 15 residues. Germline V CDR1 and CDR2: MDHEN, SYDVKM. V lost 4 bases, J lost 5 bases, and 6 bases stayed unmatched. The CDR3 sequence is CASSSSWDRGYGYTF. The CDR3 DNA is TGTGCCAGCAGTTCATCCTGGGACAGGGGGTATGGCTACACCTTC.

The chain combines TRBV7-3 with TRBJ2-2, with D uncertain. V was shortened by 2 bases and J by 6 bases, with 10 bases between the two germline ends. Germline CDR1 and CDR2: SGHTA and FQGTGA. The CDR3 is 14 residues long. DNA of the CDR3: TGTGCCAGCAGCTTACAAGGTGGGGCCGGGGAGCTGTTTTTT. Residues: CASSLQGGAGELFF.

The chain recombines TRBV6-6 with TRBJ2-7; 9 bases line up with TRBD1. Germline lookup yields CDR1 MNHNY and CDR2 SVGAGI (reference sequence). The CDR3 spans 15 residues. V was pared by 7 bases and J by 3 bases, with 10 bases of the junction left unmatched. The CDR3, as DNA: TGTGCCAGCACTAAAGGGCCGGACAGGGGCTACGAGCAGTACTTC. Residues: CASTKGPDRGYEQYF.

The chain recombines TRBV2 with TRBJ1-4, with D perhaps TRBD1 (5 bases). The V gene's germline CDR1 is SNHLY and CDR2 FYNNEI. V gave up 5 bases and J gave up 8 bases, with 15 bases separating them. CDR3 length: 14 residues. The CDR3 loop is CASSWGRDPEKLFF. The CDR3 nucleotides are TGTGCCAGCAGTTGGGGACGGGACCCGGAAAAACTGTTTTTT.

The chain employs TRBV5-5 and TRBJ2-7, with D perhaps TRBD1 (6 bases). The CDR3 runs 16 residues. From germline, CDR1 is SGHKS and CDR2 YYEKEE (reference sequence). V was clipped by 1 base and J by 6 bases, with 20 bases between them. CDR3 nucleotides: TGTGCCAGCAGCTTGATGGGGGCAGGGATCTCTCTCGAGCAGTACTTC. Translating it yields CASSLMGAGISLEQYF.

The J gene is TRBJ1-1, the V gene TRBV6-6; tentative D call: TRBD1 (5 bases). The ends were cut back, 5 bases at V and 7 bases at J, with 14 bases in the middle. Germline-derived CDR1 and CDR2 are MNHNY and SVGAGI (reference sequence). This CDR3 has 13 residues. The CDR3 region is CASSHPGSGEAFF. The CDR3 DNA sequence: TGTGCCAGCAGTCACCCAGGGTCCGGTGAAGCTTTCTTT.

The chain couples TRBV25-1 to TRBJ2-5; TRBD1 is a possible D gene (5 bases). Germline-derived CDR1 and CDR2 are MGHDK and SYGVNS. V was cut by 4 bases and J by 3 bases, with 9 bases left in between. The CDR3 contains 13 residues. Written as DNA, the CDR3 is TGTGCCAGCAGTGTCGGCAGGGAAGAGACCCAGTACTTC. Translating it yields CASSVGREETQYF.

The chain employs TRBV2 and TRBJ2-7, with D maybe TRBD1 (6 bases). The CDR3 runs 12 residues. CDR1 and CDR2 (germline): SNHLY, FYNNEI. V shed 8 bases and J shed 6 bases, with 14 bases lying between them. The CDR3 spells CASLGLGGEQYF. CDR3 DNA: TGTGCCAGCTTAGGGTTAGGGGGCGAGCAGTACTTC. The variable domain in full, with the rest retrieved from reference TRBV2 and TRBJ2-7, is EPEVTQTPSHQVTQMGQEVILRCVPISNHLYFYWYRQILGQKVEFLVSFYNNEISEKSEIFDDQFSVERPDGSNFTLKIRSTKLEDSAMYFCASLGLGGEQYFGPGTRLTVT.

This chain uses TRBV7-2 with TRBJ1-1; D uncertain. This CDR3 region has 16 residues. The V gene's germline CDR1 is SGHTA and CDR2 FQGNSA. The ends were cut back, 5 bases at V and 2 bases at J, with 18 bases in the middle. The CDR3 DNA is TGTGCCAGCAGCGTGTACCGGGTAGGCAGAAACACTGAAGCTTTCTTT. Translating gives CASSVYRVGRNTEAFF.

This clone was recorded once. The chain recombines TRBV7-9 with TRBJ2-3, with TRBD2 identical over 8 bases. With V trimmed by 1 base and J by 2 bases, 5 bases remained unmatched. The germline CDR1 and CDR2 sequences are SEHNR and FQNEAQ (reference sequence). The CDR3 sequence is 16 residues long. Here the CDR3 reads CASSLEGGRFTDTQYF. The CDR3 nucleotides are TGTGCCAGCAGCTTAGAAGGCGGGAGGTTCACAGATACGCAGTATTTT.

V gene TRBV10-1 combines with J gene TRBJ2-7, with a possible D match to TRBD1 (6 bases). The V end lost 0 bases, the J end lost 7 bases, and 19 bases lay between the germline ends. Germline lookup yields CDR1 WNHNN and CDR2 SYGVQD (reference sequence). The CDR3 runs 16 residues. This CDR3 reads CASSESGDRPPWEQYF. The CDR3 DNA sequence: TGCGCCAGCAGTGAGTCGGGAGACAGGCCCCCATGGGAGCAGTACTTC.

The rearrangement uses TRBV10-3 and TRBJ2-1; 7 nucleotides agree with TRBD2. This CDR3 has 14 amino acids. V lost 6 bases, J lost 3 bases, and 5 bases stayed unmatched. Germline assignment: CDR1 ENHRY and CDR2 SYGVKD. The CDR3 nucleotides are TGTGCCATCAGAGGGGAGGGCGGCTACAATGAGCAGTTCTTC. Its protein product is CAIRGEGGYNEQFF.

The rearrangement uses TRBV2 and TRBJ1-5, with D possibly matching TRBD1 (6 bases). Trimming took 9 bases from V and 11 from J, leaving 17 bases between them. The germline V gene has CDR1 SNHLY and CDR2 FYNNEI. CDR3 length: 12 amino acids. The CDR3 DNA sequence: TGTGCCAGTAGGACAGAGATGCTGACCCAGCATTTT. As protein: CASRTEMLTQHF. Full variable domain (missing parts from reference TRBV2 and TRBJ1-5): EPEVTQTPSHQVTQMGQEVILRCVPISNHLYFYWYRQILGQKVEFLVSFYNNEISEKSEIFDDQFSVERPDGSNFTLKIRSTKLEDSAMYFCASRTEMLTQHFGDGTRLSIL.